This TCR beta chain was identified in a study of OX40 agonist ivuxolimab in advanced cancers. Findings and caveats of the study: Still undetermined is the antigen specificity of the expanded peripheral T cells.

As for this clone: The antigen is not known.

The CDR3 covers 15 residues. Germline V lookup: CDR1 MNHNS, CDR2 SASEGT. The junction had 4 bases not matched to a gene; V was cut back by 0 bases and J by 3 bases. Generated by immunoSEQ multiplex PCR, the TCRdb table keeps only in-frame clones and is missing some. The sample yields about 60,000 clones, around 90% seen once. This chain uses TRBV6-1 with TRBJ2-7; 8 bases fit TRBD1. The material was CD4+ or CD8+ T cells sorted from blood, obtained in a trial of the OX40 agonist ivuxolimab. This sequence was found in an adult with an advanced solid tumor such as melanoma, head and neck, liver or kidney cancer. CDR3 loop: CASSEATGGHYEQYF. CDR3 in DNA: TGTGCCAGCAGTGAAGCCACAGGGGGGCACTACGAGCAGTACTTC.